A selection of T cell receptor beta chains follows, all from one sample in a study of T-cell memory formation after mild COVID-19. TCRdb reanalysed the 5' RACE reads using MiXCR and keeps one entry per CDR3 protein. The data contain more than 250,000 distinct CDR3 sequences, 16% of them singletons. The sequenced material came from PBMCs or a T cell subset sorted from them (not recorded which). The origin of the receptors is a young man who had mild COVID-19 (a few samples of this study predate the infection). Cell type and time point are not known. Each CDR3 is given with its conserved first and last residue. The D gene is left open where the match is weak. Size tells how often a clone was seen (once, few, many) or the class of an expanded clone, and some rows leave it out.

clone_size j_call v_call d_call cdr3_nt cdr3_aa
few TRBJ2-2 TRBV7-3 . TGTGCCAGCAGCTTTGTGCATACTGGGAACACCGGGGAGCTGTTTTTT CASSFVHTGNTGELFF
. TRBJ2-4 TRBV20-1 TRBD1 TGCAGTGCTAGAATTAGACAGGGTGGAAATCAGTACTTC CSARIRQGGNQYF
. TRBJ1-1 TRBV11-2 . TGTGCCAGCAGCTTCAGTAGCATGAACACTGAAGCTTTCTTT CASSFSSMNTEAFF
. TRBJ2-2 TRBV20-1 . TGCAGTGCTAGAGATCTCTTACGGGGGGCGGACGGGGAGCTGTTTTTT CSARDLLRGADGELFF
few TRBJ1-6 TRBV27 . TGTGCCAGCCGTCTCTTCTCGGGGGAGTCCCATTCACCCCTCCACTTT CASRLFSGESHSPLHF
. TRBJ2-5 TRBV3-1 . TGTGCCAGCAGCCAATCAGGGGTGGGGGAGACCCAGTACTTC CASSQSGVGETQYF
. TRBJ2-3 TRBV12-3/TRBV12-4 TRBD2 TGTGCCAGCAGTTTAGCGTTTGCGGGGGGGTCAGATACGCAGTATTTT CASSLAFAGGSDTQYF
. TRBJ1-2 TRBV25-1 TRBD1 TGTGCCAGCAGTGTACAGGGGGCTGGCTACACCTTC CASSVQGAGYTF
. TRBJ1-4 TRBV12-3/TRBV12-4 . TGTGCCAGCAGCCCCTCGGCAACTAATGAAAAACTGTTTTTT CASSPSATNEKLFF
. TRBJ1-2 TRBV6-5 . TGTGCCAGCAGTTACGGAACCAACTATGGCTACACCTTC CASSYGTNYGYTF
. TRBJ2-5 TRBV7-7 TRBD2 TGTGCTAGCAGCCCTCGGACTAGCGGGGGGGCTTTAGAGACCCAGTACTTC CASSPRTSGGALETQYF
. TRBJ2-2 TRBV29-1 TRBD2 TGCAGCGGCCGACGGGGGGGCGGCGGGGAGCTGTTTTTT CSGRRGGGGELFF
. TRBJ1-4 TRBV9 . TGTGCCAGCAGCGTAGGGGCAGTGACTAATGAAAAACTGTTTTTT CASSVGAVTNEKLFF
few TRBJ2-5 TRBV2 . TGTGCCAGTCAAGCAGACCAAGAGACCCAGTACTTC CASQADQETQYF
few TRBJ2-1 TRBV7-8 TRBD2 TGTGCCAGCAGCCCCCGGGCTAGCGGGACCTCCTACAATGAGCAGTTCTTC CASSPRASGTSYNEQFF
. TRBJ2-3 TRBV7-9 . TGTGCCAGCAGCCGGAGTTGGGGTCGACTCACAGATACGCAGTATTTT CASSRSWGRLTDTQYF
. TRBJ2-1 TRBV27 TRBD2 TGTGCCAGCAGTTTCCTGCTGAGCGGGGGACCTTACAATGAGCAGTTCTTC CASSFLLSGGPYNEQFF
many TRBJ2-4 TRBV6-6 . TGTGCCAGTCAACCCCGGGACGGTAAAAACATTCAGTACTTC CASQPRDGKNIQYF
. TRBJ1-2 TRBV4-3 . TGCGCCAGCAGCCAAGAAGGGCGGGCCGGTTTAAACTATGGCTACACCTTC CASSQEGRAGLNYGYTF
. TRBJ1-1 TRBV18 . TGTGCCAGCTCACCAACTTGGATCCAGAACACTGAAGCTTTCTTT CASSPTWIQNTEAFF
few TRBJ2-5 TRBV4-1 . TGCGCCAGCAGCCAAGTGGGGGCGGCAAGAGTGACCCAGTACTTC CASSQVGAARVTQYF
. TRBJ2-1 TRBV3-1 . TGTGCCAGCAGCGGCATGGTTCGAGATTACAATGAGCAGTTCTTC CASSGMVRDYNEQFF
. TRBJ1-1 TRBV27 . TGTGCCAGCACCCAAGAGAGGTTAGAAAAAGCTTTCTTT CASTQERLEKAFF
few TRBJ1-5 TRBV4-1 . TGCCCCAGCAGCCCCCCGAGCCTAAATCAGCCCCAGCATTTT CPSSPPSLNQPQHF
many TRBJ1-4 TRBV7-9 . TGTGCCAGCGCTGGTGAAAAACTGTTTTTT CASAGEKLFF
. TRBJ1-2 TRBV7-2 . TGTGCCAGCAGCCAAGGGCTGGCCAGGGGAACTGGCTACACCTTC CASSQGLARGTGYTF
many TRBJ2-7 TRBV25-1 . TGTGCCAGCAGTCCACAAACTCCGCACTACGAGCAGTACTTC CASSPQTPHYEQYF
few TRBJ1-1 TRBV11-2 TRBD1 TGTGCCAGCAGCTCCAGGGACAGGGGGCAAACTGAAGCTTTCTTT CASSSRDRGQTEAFF
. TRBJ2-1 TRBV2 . TGTGCCAGCAGGGAAGGGACCTATGAGCAGTTCTTC CASREGTYEQFF
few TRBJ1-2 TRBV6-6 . TGTGCCAGCAGTTACGAAGAGCTGGCCCGGGATGGCTACACCTTC CASSYEELARDGYTF
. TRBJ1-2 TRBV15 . TGTGCCACCAGCAGAGATTACGCAGGGGTCGACTATGGCTACACCTTC CATSRDYAGVDYGYTF
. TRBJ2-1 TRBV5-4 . TGTGCCAGCACCACTTGGGGGTGGTATGACAATGAGCAGTTCTTC CASTTWGWYDNEQFF
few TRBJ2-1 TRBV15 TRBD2 TGTGCCACCAGCAGTAGCGGGGGGTTATACAATGAGCAGTTCTTC CATSSSGGLYNEQFF
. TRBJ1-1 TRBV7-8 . TGTGCCAGCAGCTTGCTAGGCATCAACACTGAAGCTTTCTTT CASSLLGINTEAFF
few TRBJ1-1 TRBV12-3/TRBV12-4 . TGTGCCAGCAGTCTGAGTCGGGGGCCCCCTGAAGCTTTCTTT CASSLSRGPPEAFF
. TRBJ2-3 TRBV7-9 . TGTGCCAGCAGCTTAGCTGACGGGGTTTCCACAGATACGCAGTATTTT CASSLADGVSTDTQYF
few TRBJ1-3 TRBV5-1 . TGCGCCAGCAGCTTTGGGACCCCTCAAGAAAACACCATATATTTT CASSFGTPQENTIYF
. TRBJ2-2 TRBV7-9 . TGTGCCAGCAGCTTGAATTCGGCCAGCCTAACCGGGGAGCTGTTTTTT CASSLNSASLTGELFF
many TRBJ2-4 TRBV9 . TGTGCCGCCCGAGGGGGGATAAACATTCAGTACTTC CAARGGINIQYF
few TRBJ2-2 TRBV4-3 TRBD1 TGCGCCAGCAGCCAAGATCTGGGACAGGGGGGACCAGGGGAGCTGTTTTTT CASSQDLGQGGPGELFF
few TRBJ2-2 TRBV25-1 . TGTGCCAGCAGTGAAATGTCGGGGGCTAACACCGGGGAGCTGTTTTTT CASSEMSGANTGELFF
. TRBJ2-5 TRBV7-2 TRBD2 TGTGCCAGCAGCCTGACTAGCGGGGCGTACCAAGAGACCCAGTACTTC CASSLTSGAYQETQYF
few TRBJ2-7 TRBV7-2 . TGTGCCAGCAGCTTATTTCACGACCCCGAGCAGTACTTC CASSLFHDPEQYF
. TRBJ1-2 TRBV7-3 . TGTGCCAGCACCACCGCCCCGTCGACATCCTTC CASTTAPSTSF
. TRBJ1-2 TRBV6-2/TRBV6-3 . TGTGCCAGCAGTTACTTCCTGATCTATGGCTACACCTTC CASSYFLIYGYTF